A single sample gave rise to the 10 T cell receptor beta chains below, sequenced in a study of PD-1 blockade in classical Hodgkin lymphoma. Brentuximab vedotin exposure varied among the patients, all of whom had relapsed after autologous stem cell transplantation. Clones were sequenced by immunoSEQ multiplex PCR, and TCRdb holds only the in-frame ones, with some missing. The sample holds 25,000 to 30,000 clones, around 84% seen once. The specimen was peripheral blood mononuclear cells (PBMCs), collected before the second cycle of nivolumab. Receptor source: a human donor with classical Hodgkin lymphoma.

V gene TRBV18 combines with J gene TRBJ1-5; perhaps TRBD1 as D (6 bases). CDR1 and CDR2 from the germline V gene are KGHSH and LQKENI. V lost 3 bases and J 3 bases, leaving 9 bases between the germline ends. The CDR3 extends over 14 amino acids. The DNA for the CDR3 is TGTGCCAGCTCACCTACAGGGCCCAATCAGCCCCAGCATTTT. Translation: CASSPTGPNQPQHF.

The chain recombines TRBV6-1 with TRBJ2-7; no firm D call. V gave up 10 bases and J gave up 3 bases, with 19 bases separating them. The germline V gene has CDR1 MNHNS and CDR2 SASEGT. This CDR3 has 14 residues. The CDR3 reads CATIAGTDHYEQYF. CDR3 bases: TGTGCCACCATTGCTGGTACCGACCACTACGAGCAGTACTTC.

This chain uses TRBV5-6 with TRBJ1-5; maybe TRBD1 (5 bases). The length of the CDR3 is 15 residues. V was trimmed by 1 base and J by 7 bases, leaving 15 bases between them. Germline V gene sequence: CDR1 SGHDT, CDR2 YYEEEE. In DNA, the CDR3 is TGTGCCAGCAGCTTGCGCCAGGGAGGATACCAGCCCCAGCATTTT. This codes for CASSLRQGGYQPQHF.

V is TRBV6-6 and J is TRBJ2-3; D assignment may be TRBD1 or TRBD2 (5 bases each). This CDR3 is built from 15 residues. The V end lost 4 bases, the J end lost 4 bases, and 15 bases lay between the germline ends. CDR1 and CDR2 from the germline V gene are MNHNY and SVGAGI (reference sequence). The CDR3 is CASSWPGTHSDTQYF. In nucleotides, the CDR3 is TGTGCCAGCAGTTGGCCGGGGACCCATTCAGATACGCAGTATTTT.

J is TRBJ1-2 and V is TRBV7-9; 9 bases are shared with TRBD1. V was clipped by 5 bases and J by 6 bases; unmatched bases: 7. This CDR3 has 14 residues. The germline CDR1 and CDR2 sequences are SEHNR and FQNEAQ (reference sequence). CDR3 sequence: CASSESQGAHGYTF. The CDR3 nucleotides are TGTGCCAGCAGCGAATCACAGGGGGCCCATGGCTACACCTTC.

The J gene is TRBJ1-2, the V gene TRBV18; D call uncertain. The CDR3 loop spans 14 amino acids. V was cut by 3 bases and J by 1 base, with 9 bases left in between. Germline lookup yields CDR1 KGHSH and CDR2 LQKENI. For the CDR3, the DNA is TGTGCCAGCTCACCCGTAAGCGGTAACTATGGCTACACCTTC. Protein sequence: CASSPVSGNYGYTF.

The chain recombines TRBV18 with TRBJ2-7, with 8 bases that match TRBD1. Germline V gives CDR1 KGHSH, CDR2 LQKENI. V was pared by 3 bases and J by 8 bases, with 9 bases of the junction left unmatched. The CDR3 is 14 amino acids. CDR3 sequence reads: CASSPSDRETKQYF. The CDR3 DNA follows: TGTGCCAGCTCACCGTCGGACAGGGAAACAAAGCAGTACTTC.

The chain's CDR3 is CASSLPVHTGELFF. CDR3 in DNA: TGTGCCAGCAGCTTACCGGTCCACACCGGGGAGCTGTTTTTT. The rearrangement links TRBV7-9 to TRBJ2-2; D remains unclear. Trimming pared 2 bases from V and 3 bases from J, leaving 7 bases between. CDR1 is SEHNR and CDR2 is FQNEAQ in the germline V gene (reference sequence). CDR3 length: 14 residues.

The chain has TRBV7-9 and TRBJ2-2; D uncertain. Germline V gene data show CDR1 as SEHNR and CDR2 as FQNEAQ (reference sequence). The CDR3 is made up of 12 amino acids. V was clipped by 5 bases and J by 8 bases, with 9 bases between them. CDR3 region: CASSRVYGELFF. CDR3 DNA: TGTGCCAGCAGCCGGGTATATGGGGAGCTGTTTTTT.

The chain carries TRBV7-6 and TRBJ2-6; 8 nucleotides match TRBD1. The V gene end was trimmed by 6 bases and the J gene end by 0 bases; junction bases not matched to a gene: 13. Germline V gene lookup returns CDR1 SGHVS and CDR2 FNYEAQ. The CDR3 totals 19 residues. For the CDR3, the DNA is TGTGCCAGCAGTTTGACAGGGGCGCCCACAAGCTCTGGGGCCAACGTCCTGACTTTC. Translation: CASSLTGAPTSSGANVLTF.